This entry features one TCR beta chain sequence. Sequencing used immunoSEQ multiplex PCR; TCRdb keeps in-frame clones, though not all of them. Of approximately 2,000,000 clones in the sample, roughly 90% were seen once. This sample was included in a study of shared clonotypes between healthy human individuals. On the study more broadly: Participating donors consisted of two women and a few men aged 18 to 49.

The CDR3 covers 12 residues. Per germline, CDR1 SGHAT and CDR2 FQDESV (reference sequence). The V and J ends lost 5 bases and 10 bases respectively, with 13 bases between them. Sequenced material: naive CD4+ T cells from PBMCs. Subset defined: CD45RA+ positively selected. The chain carries TRBV11-1 and TRBJ2-3, with unresolved D. The sequence was collected from a man younger than 35 in good health. Some clones in this sample may be carry-over from other donors' samples. The chain's CDR3 is CASSPTASAQYF. CDR3 in DNA: TGTGCCAGCAGCCCCACCGCGTCGGCGCAGTATTTT.